Presented here are 16 T cell receptor beta chains from one specimen sequenced in a study of shared clonotypes between healthy human individuals. Method: immunoSEQ multiplex PCR; TCRdb's copy keeps in-frame clones and lacks some. The data contain about a million clones, approximately 68% of them singletons. The sequencing sample was made of memory CD4+ T cells sorted from blood. Subset meaning: CD45RA-negative fraction. The receptor set was obtained from a man between 18 and 29 years old in good health.

V gene TRBV7-2 combines with J gene TRBJ2-1, with 11 bases matching TRBD2. The J segment lost 7 bases and the V segment lost 2 bases, leaving 4 bases of the junction unmatched. Germline V gene data show CDR1 as SGHTA and CDR2 as FQGNSA. The CDR3 totals 15 residues. CDR3 in DNA: TGTGCCAGCAGCTTATCTTCTAGCGGGAGGAATGAGCAGTTCTTC. Protein: CASSLSSSGRNEQFF.

This clone was detected a few times. V usage is TRBV30 and J usage is TRBJ1-5; unclear D gene. Germline V lookup: CDR1 GTSNPN, CDR2 SVGIG (reference sequence). CDR3 length: 14 residues. Between the trimmed V and J ends, which lost 3 bases and 5 bases, there was a span of 14 bases. DNA for the CDR3: TGTGCCTGGAGATTTGCAGGTCTGGATCAGCCCCAGCATTTT. Its protein is CAWRFAGLDQPQHF. Using reference TRBV30 and TRBJ1-5 for the parts outside the CDR3, the full variable domain is SQTIHQWPATLVQPVGSPLSLECTVEGTSNPNLYWYRQAAGRGLQLLFYSVGIGQISSEVPQNLSASRPQDRQFILSSKKLLLSDSGFYLCAWRFAGLDQPQHFGDGTRLSIL.

This clone has a handful of counts. The rearrangement uses TRBV9 and TRBJ1-1; perhaps TRBD1 as D (6 bases). Trimming stripped 5 bases from V and 3 bases from J, with 14 bases between. The germline V gene encodes CDR1 SGDLS and CDR2 YYNGEE. This CDR3 spans 14 amino acids. CDR3 sequence: CASSDGTPYTEAFF. The CDR3 DNA reads as TGTGCCAGCAGTGACGGGACACCTTACACTGAAGCTTTCTTT.

The J gene is TRBJ2-7, the V gene TRBV10-3, with 10 bases matching TRBD2. The junction had 12 bases not matched to a gene; V was cut back by 7 bases and J by 6 bases. This CDR3 is built from 15 residues. CDR1 and CDR2 from the germline V gene are ENHRY and SYGVKD. For the CDR3, the DNA is TGTGCCATCAATCCAACTAGCGGGGCCCGCGGCGAGCAGTACTTC. Translation: CAINPTSGARGEQYF.

The chain couples TRBV25-1 to TRBJ2-3, with 12 nucleotides matching TRBD2. The V segment lost 3 bases and the J segment 3 bases; nucleotides outside the gene matches: 4. Germline CDR1 MGHDK, CDR2 SYGVNS. The CDR3 runs to 16 residues. CDR3 region: CASSDPTSGRTDTQYF. The CDR3 DNA reads as TGTGCCAGCAGTGACCCCACTAGCGGGAGGACAGATACGCAGTATTTT.

This sequence joins TRBV6-6 and TRBJ1-2; 7 bases fit TRBD1. CDR1 and CDR2 from the germline V gene are MNHNY and SVGAGI (reference sequence). This CDR3 contains 15 residues. Unmatched junction bases numbered 10, after V lost 5 bases and J lost 4 bases. The CDR3 region is CASSGFVGTAYGYTF. The CDR3 nucleotides are TGTGCCAGCAGTGGGTTTGTAGGGACAGCCTATGGCTACACCTTC.

Concerning this clone itself: Distinct nucleotide sequences in the sample also encode this CDR3. The chain links TRBV11-2 to TRBJ2-2, with D perhaps matching TRBD2 (5 bases). V was cut by 3 bases and J by 3 bases, with 8 bases left in between. Germline loops: CDR1 SGHAT, CDR2 FQNNGV. CDR3 size: 14 residues. The CDR3 DNA sequence: TGTGCCAGCAGCTTGAGCGGCCACACCGGGGAGCTGTTTTTT. It translates to CASSLSGHTGELFF.

The sample holds a few counts of this clone. The V call is TRBV27, the J call TRBJ1-2, with D possibly matching TRBD1 (5 bases). There are 14 residues in the CDR3. Trimming left V 1 base short and J 8 bases short, with 14 bases between. Germline V gene lookup returns CDR1 MNHEY and CDR2 SMNVEV (reference sequence). CDR3 DNA: TGTGCCAGCAGTTTATTTGGCAGGGACCACGGCTACACCTTC. It encodes CASSLFGRDHGYTF.

The chain recombines TRBV7-8 with TRBJ2-7, with 7 positions matching TRBD1. V gave up 3 bases and J gave up 7 bases; unmatched junction bases: 9. Germline CDR1 SGHVS, CDR2 FQNEAQ. This CDR3 is 14 amino acids long. The DNA for the CDR3 is TGTGCCAGCAGCTTCAGACAGGGTCTGGGGGAGCAGTACTTC. Protein product: CASSFRQGLGEQYF. Full variable domain (remainder filled in from reference TRBV7-8 and TRBJ2-7): GAGVSQSPRYKVAKRGQDVALRCDPISGHVSLFWYQQALGQGPEFLTYFQNEAQLDKSGLPSDRFFAERPEGSVSTLKIQRTQQEDSAVYLCASSFRQGLGEQYFGPGTRLTVT.

V usage is TRBV6-5 and J usage is TRBJ2-1, with unresolved D. The ends were cut back, 0 bases at V and 4 bases at J, with 13 bases in the middle. The germline CDR1 and CDR2 sequences are MNHEY and SVGAGI. The CDR3 sequence is 16 residues long. CDR3 sequence: CASSYSGATSYNEQFF. Written as DNA, the CDR3 is TGTGCCAGCAGTTACTCAGGCGCGACCTCTTACAATGAGCAGTTCTTC.

This sequence joins TRBV5-1 and TRBJ1-1; 8 positions agree with TRBD1. The CDR3 consists of 16 residues. With V trimmed by 4 bases and J by 1 base, 9 bases remained unmatched. Germline CDR1 SGHRS, CDR2 YFSETQ. The CDR3 region is CASSRGQEWRNTEAFF. The CDR3 bases are TGCGCCAGCAGCCGGGGACAGGAGTGGAGGAACACTGAAGCTTTCTTT.

The rearrangement links TRBV25-1 to TRBJ2-2, with no clear D. CDR1 MGHDK and CDR2 SYGVNS come from the germline V gene. V lost 4 bases to trimming and J lost 5 bases, with 5 bases between them. The CDR3 contains 12 residues. CDR3 bases: TGTGCCAGCAGTGCTTCGACCGGGGAGCTGTTTTTT. It specifies CASSASTGELFF.

The genes are TRBV6-6 and TRBJ2-7; D remains unclear. This CDR3 spans 13 amino acids. Per germline, CDR1 MNHNY and CDR2 SVGAGI (reference sequence). V lost 5 bases and J 2 bases, leaving 10 bases between the germline ends. In DNA, the CDR3 is TGTGCCAGCAGTCGGATTGGTGCCTACGAGCAGTACTTC. It is translated as CASSRIGAYEQYF.

This chain uses TRBV25-1 with TRBJ2-7; D is possibly TRBD1 or TRBD2 (6 bases each). Trimming took 3 bases from V and 5 from J, leaving 26 bases between them. The CDR3 sequence is 18 residues long. Germline V lookup: CDR1 MGHDK, CDR2 SYGVNS. CDR3 sequence (DNA): TGTGCCAGCAGTGATTGGTACGAAGGCGGGACAATCGGAGACGAGCAGTACTTC. It specifies CASSDWYEGGTIGDEQYF.

J is TRBJ2-7 and V is TRBV27; D may match TRBD1 or TRBD2 (5 bases each). V was cut by 0 bases and J by 3 bases, with 12 bases left in between. Germline V CDR1 and CDR2: MNHEY, SMNVEV (reference sequence). CDR3 length: 15 residues. The chain's CDR3 is CASSLSGGMVYEQYF. In DNA form, the CDR3 reads TGTGCCAGCAGTTTATCTGGGGGAATGGTCTACGAGCAGTACTTC.

The chain has TRBV5-1 and TRBJ2-1; D not certain. V gave up 4 bases and J gave up 8 bases, with 7 bases separating them. Germline V gives CDR1 SGHRS, CDR2 YFSETQ. The CDR3 runs 11 residues. This chain's CDR3 is CASSIFDEQFF. Here the CDR3 DNA reads TGCGCCAGCAGCATTTTCGATGAGCAGTTCTTC.